One sample yielded the 3 T cell receptor beta chains listed below, sequenced in a study of blood T cell repertoires in COVID-19. TCRdb's table, derived via immunoSEQ multiplex PCR, lists solely in-frame clones and lacks some. The sample includes over 60,000 clones, about four fifths of them seen just once. Sequenced input: peripheral blood. The source of these receptors is a man aged 60 to 75 with COVID-19, enrolled during active disease.

The chain combines TRBV9 with TRBJ2-1; D is unclear. Trimming shortened V by 3 bases and J by 0 bases, and 22 bases separated the two germline ends. The CDR3 is 19 residues long. The germline V gene has CDR1 SGDLS and CDR2 YYNGEE. The CDR3 spells CASSATPGSPRSSYNEQFF. CDR3 nucleotides: TGTGCCAGCAGCGCAACCCCCGGGTCTCCGAGGAGCTCCTACAATGAGCAGTTCTTC.

J is TRBJ1-1 and V is TRBV5-1; TRBD1 aligns across 8 bases. J lost 2 bases, V lost 4 bases, and 7 bases had no gene match. Germline V gene lookup returns CDR1 SGHRS and CDR2 YFSETQ. This CDR3 region has 15 residues. CDR3 residues: CASSPPTGVNTEAFF. As DNA, the CDR3 is TGCGCCAGCAGCCCCCCGACAGGGGTCAACACTGAAGCTTTCTTT.

The chain carries TRBV5-1 and TRBJ1-1; tentatively, D is TRBD1 (5 bases). This CDR3 has 14 amino acids. V was trimmed by 0 bases and J by 0 bases, leaving 6 bases between them. CDR1 SGHRS and CDR2 YFSETQ come from the germline V gene. The CDR3 region is CASSLGGLNTEAFF. CDR3 sequence (DNA): TGCGCCAGCAGCTTGGGGGGCTTGAACACTGAAGCTTTCTTT.